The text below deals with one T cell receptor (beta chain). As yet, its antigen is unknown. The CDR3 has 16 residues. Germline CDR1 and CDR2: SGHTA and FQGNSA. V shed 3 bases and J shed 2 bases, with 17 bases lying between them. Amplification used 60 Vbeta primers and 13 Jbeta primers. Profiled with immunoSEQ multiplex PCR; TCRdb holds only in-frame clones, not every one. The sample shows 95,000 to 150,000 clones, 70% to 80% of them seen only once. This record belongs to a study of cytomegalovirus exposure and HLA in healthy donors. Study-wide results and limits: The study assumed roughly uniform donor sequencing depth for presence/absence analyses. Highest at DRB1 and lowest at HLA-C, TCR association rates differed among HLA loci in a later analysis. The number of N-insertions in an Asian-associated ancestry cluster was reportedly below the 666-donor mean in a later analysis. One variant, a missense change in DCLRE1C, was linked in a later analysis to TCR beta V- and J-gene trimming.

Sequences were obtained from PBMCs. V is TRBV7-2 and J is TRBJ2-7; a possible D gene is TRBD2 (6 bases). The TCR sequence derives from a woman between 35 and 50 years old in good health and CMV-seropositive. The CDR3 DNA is TGTGCCAGCAGCTTGGCTAGCGTTCGGACGCCCTACGAGCAGTACTTC. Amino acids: CASSLASVRTPYEQYF.